This passage covers 24 T cell receptor beta chains from one sample sequenced in a study of T cell responses to AZD1222 COVID-19 vaccine. Here immunoSEQ multiplex PCR was the method, and the copy in TCRdb shows in-frame clones only, minus some. The sample carries around 110,000 clones, about nine tenths recorded once. The sample was peripheral blood, taken on day 0 of AZD1222 vaccination. All receptors derive from an adult in good health.

V usage is TRBV2 and J usage is TRBJ1-2, with D possibly matching TRBD1 (5 bases). Per the germline V gene, CDR1 is SNHLY and CDR2 is FYNNEI. The CDR3 covers 11 residues. The V end lost 8 bases, the J end lost 7 bases, and 11 bases lay between the germline ends. The CDR3 is CASGGDSGYTF. The CDR3 DNA sequence: TGTGCCAGCGGAGGGGATAGTGGCTACACCTTC.

The chain joins TRBV5-1 to TRBJ2-3; possible D gene TRBD1, 6 bases. This CDR3 has 15 residues. CDR1 is SGHRS and CDR2 is YFSETQ in the germline V gene. V was cut by 1 base and J by 0 bases, with 9 bases left in between. The CDR3 nucleotides read TGCGCCAGCAGCTTGTACGGGACAAGCACAGATACGCAGTATTTT. Residues: CASSLYGTSTDTQYF.

The chain employs TRBV5-1 and TRBJ2-1; D possibly uses TRBD1 or TRBD2 (5 bases each). The CDR3 has 14 amino acids. Trimming took off 2 bases at V and 6 bases at J, with 12 bases between the two ends. Germline CDR1 is SGHRS and CDR2 is YFSETQ. The CDR3 sequence is CASSLGTSRNEQFF. DNA for the CDR3: TGCGCCAGCAGCTTAGGGACCAGTCGCAATGAGCAGTTCTTC. The full variable domain, completed using reference TRBV5-1 and TRBJ2-1, is KAGVTQTPRYLIKTRGQQVTLSCSPISGHRSVSWYQQTPGQGLQFLFEYFSETQRNKGNFPGRFSGRQFSNSRSEMNVSTLELGDSALYLCASSLGTSRNEQFFGPGTRLTVL.

The chain links TRBV6-5 to TRBJ1-6, with unresolved D. This CDR3 is built from 14 residues. V lost 5 bases and J 2 bases, leaving 7 bases between the germline ends. Germline CDR1 is MNHEY and CDR2 is SVGAGI. CDR3 sequence: CASSRDPYNSPLHF. The CDR3 nucleotides read TGTGCCAGCAGTCGAGACCCCTATAATTCACCCCTCCACTTT.

This clone was seen only a few times. For the CDR3, the DNA is TGTGCCAGCAGTTACGAGGGGTCTGGGGCCAACGTCCTGACTTTC. The encoded protein is CASSYEGSGANVLTF. The chain is built from TRBV6-5 and TRBJ2-6, with D perhaps TRBD1 or TRBD2 (5 bases each). This CDR3 comprises 15 residues. The V end lost 2 bases, the J end lost 1 base, and 6 bases lay between the germline ends. CDR1 and CDR2 from the germline V gene are MNHEY and SVGAGI.

This chain uses TRBV30 with TRBJ1-1; 8 bases line up with TRBD1. Trimming cost V 5 bases and J 3 bases; bases outside gene matches: 8. The CDR3 runs 14 residues. Germline assignment: CDR1 GTSNPN and CDR2 SVGIG (reference sequence). CDR3 loop: CAWETGERYTEAFF. DNA of the CDR3: TGTGCCTGGGAGACAGGGGAAAGGTACACTGAAGCTTTCTTT.

The chain employs TRBV12-3 or TRBV12-4 and TRBJ2-1; D ambiguous. This CDR3 is 11 amino acids long. V was cut by 8 bases and J by 9 bases, with 11 bases left in between. The CDR3 nucleotides are TGTGCCAGCTCGCGAAGGCGTGAGCAGTTCTTC. Its protein product is CASSRRREQFF.

This clone was recorded once. The chain joins TRBV11-1 to TRBJ2-3, with 13 bases matching TRBD2. The CDR3 extends over 16 amino acids. The junction had 7 bases not matched to a gene; V was cut back by 5 bases and J by 5 bases. Germline V lookup: CDR1 SGHAT, CDR2 FQDESV (reference sequence). The CDR3 sequence is CASSPRTSGRVDTQYF. The CDR3 bases are TGTGCCAGCAGCCCCCGGACTAGCGGGAGAGTAGATACGCAGTATTTT.

The V gene is TRBV7-9, the J gene TRBJ1-6, with a weak D call TRBD1 (6 bases). The CDR3 is 13 residues long. Looked up from germline, CDR1 is SEHNR and CDR2 is FQNEAQ (reference sequence). The V end was cut by 10 bases, the J end by 8 bases, with 15 bases between. The CDR3 nucleotides are TGTGCCACCCGGGAGGCAGGGGATTCACCCCTCCACTTT. Amino acids: CATREAGDSPLHF.

J is TRBJ2-3 and V is TRBV11-2, with D perhaps matching TRBD2 (5 bases). Germline CDR1 SGHAT, CDR2 FQNNGV. The CDR3 loop spans 13 amino acids. V was trimmed by 6 bases and J by 8 bases, leaving 15 bases between them. The CDR3 spells CASSYMNRGTQYF. The CDR3 DNA reads as TGTGCCAGCAGTTATATGAACCGGGGTACGCAGTATTTT. The full variable domain, completed using reference TRBV11-2 and TRBJ2-3, is EAGVAQSPRYKIIEKRQSVAFWCNPISGHATLYWYQQILGQGPKLLIQFQNNGVVDDSQLPKDRFSAERLKGVDSTLKIQPAKLEDSAVYLCASSYMNRGTQYFGPGTRLTVL.

This clone is a singleton in its sample. The chain has TRBV28 and TRBJ2-7, with a possible D match to TRBD1 (5 bases). The CDR3 loop spans 14 amino acids. Trimming left V 7 bases short and J 0 bases short, with 13 bases between. The germline CDR1 and CDR2 sequences are MDHEN and SYDVKM. CDR3 nucleotide sequence: TGTGCCAGCACTTTGGGGCAGCACTCCTACGAGCAGTACTTC. Protein sequence: CASTLGQHSYEQYF.

This clone was found a few times. The chain employs TRBV29-1 and TRBJ1-1; no clear D gene. Trimming cost V 7 bases and J 0 bases, with 12 bases left between them. The V gene's germline CDR1 is SQVTM and CDR2 ANQGSEA. This CDR3 contains 13 residues. CDR3 protein: CSAQGSMNTEAFF. The DNA of the CDR3 is TGCAGCGCCCAAGGGTCTATGAACACTGAAGCTTTCTTT.

The chain combines TRBV6-2 or TRBV6-3 with TRBJ2-1, with 7 bases lining up with TRBD2. Trimming cost V 5 bases and J 9 bases; bases outside gene matches: 7. The V gene's germline CDR1 is MNHEY and CDR2 SVGEGT. The CDR3 has 13 amino acids. The CDR3 DNA is TGTGCCAGCAGTGCTGGGACTACAATTGAGCAGTTCTTC. Its protein product is CASSAGTTIEQFF.

V usage is TRBV6-5 and J usage is TRBJ2-2, with D possibly being TRBD2 (6 bases). Germline V lookup: CDR1 MNHEY, CDR2 SVGAGI. CDR3 length equals 14 residues. The V end was cut by 6 bases, the J end by 6 bases, with 14 bases between. CDR3 coding DNA: TGTGCCAGCAGCCTTTGGAGGGCGGCCGGGGAGCTGTTTTTT. The encoded protein is CASSLWRAAGELFF.

This clone was seen once. The chain carries TRBV14 and TRBJ1-2; TRBD1 matches at 8 bases. The CDR3 is made up of 13 amino acids. After removal of 1 base from V and 9 bases from J, the junction contained 4 bases not matched to a gene. Germline V CDR1 and CDR2: SGHDN, FVKESK. CDR3 sequence reads: CASSQGQGTSYTF. The CDR3 DNA is TGTGCCAGCAGCCAAGGACAGGGGACGAGCTACACCTTC. The complete variable domain, with remaining parts taken from reference TRBV14 and TRBJ1-2, reads EAGVTQFPSHSVIEKGQTVTLRCDPISGHDNLYWYRRVMGKEIKFLLHFVKESKQDESGMPNNRFLAERTGGTYSTLKVQPAELEDSGVYFCASSQGQGTSYTFGSGTRLTVV.

The chain joins TRBV4-3 to TRBJ1-2, with D possibly being TRBD1 (5 bases). CDR1 and CDR2 from the germline V gene are LGHNA and YSLEER. V lost 4 bases and J lost 4, with 16 bases in between. The length of the CDR3 is 15 residues. The CDR3 loop reads CASSPLEGSGYGYTF. The CDR3 DNA reads as TGCGCCAGCAGCCCCCTCGAGGGGTCGGGCTATGGCTACACCTTC.

The genes are TRBV6-4 and TRBJ2-2; the D gene is possibly TRBD1 (5 bases). V was pared by 10 bases and J by 0 bases, with 27 bases between. CDR3 size: 19 residues. Germline CDR1 and CDR2: MRHNA and SNTAGT. The DNA of the CDR3 is TGTGCCAAGAGTGTTCCCCACCCCTACAGGTCTTCGAACACCGGGGAGCTGTTTTTT. Its protein product is CAKSVPHPYRSSNTGELFF.

The rearrangement links TRBV12-3 or TRBV12-4 to TRBJ1-1; D is perhaps TRBD1 (5 bases). V shed 6 bases and J shed 4 bases, with 9 bases lying between them. This CDR3 is built from 12 residues. The CDR3 protein is CASRGVGTEAFF. The CDR3 DNA reads as TGTGCCAGCAGAGGGGTGGGCACTGAAGCTTTCTTT.

J is TRBJ2-7 and V is TRBV5-5; no definite D call. This CDR3 region has 14 residues. V lost 4 bases and J lost 5, with 16 bases in between. Germline loops: CDR1 SGHKS, CDR2 YYEKEE (reference sequence). The CDR3: CASSRDMFQDEQYF. The CDR3, as DNA: TGTGCCAGCAGCCGCGACATGTTTCAGGACGAGCAGTACTTC.

The chain joins TRBV10-3 to TRBJ1-6; 9 nucleotides line up with TRBD1. With V trimmed by 10 bases and J by 4 bases, 8 bases remained unmatched. CDR3 length: 15 amino acids. Germline V gene lookup returns CDR1 ENHRY and CDR2 SYGVKD. This chain's CDR3 is CASRDRAHYNSPLHF. The CDR3 DNA follows: TGTGCCAGCCGGGACAGGGCCCATTATAATTCACCCCTCCACTTT.

The chain combines TRBV21-1 with TRBJ2-2. TRBV21-1 is noted as a pseudogene. This CDR3 comprises 12 residues. CDR3 bases: TGTGCCAGCAGCGGGTTCGCCGGGGAGCTGTTTTTT. Amino acids: CASSGFAGELFF.

The CDR3 DNA is TGTGCCAGCAGACCCGACAGTTCTGGCTACACCTTC. This codes for CASRPDSSGYTF. The chain uses TRBV7-9 and TRBJ1-2; a possible D gene is TRBD1 (5 bases). CDR1 is SEHNR, CDR2 FQNEAQ, per germline (reference sequence). The CDR3 has 12 amino acids. Trimming shortened V by 6 bases and J by 7 bases, and 12 bases separated the two germline ends. Full variable domain (remainder filled in from reference TRBV7-9 and TRBJ1-2): DTGVSQNPRHKITKRGQNVTFRCDPISEHNRLYWYRQTLGQGPEFLTYFQNEAQLEKSRLLSDRFSAERPKGSFSTLEIQRTEQGDSAMYLCASRPDSSGYTFGSGTRLTVV.

The genes are TRBV19 and TRBJ1-1; D unresolved. The CDR3 length is 13 residues. Looked up from germline, CDR1 is LNHDA and CDR2 is SQIVND (reference sequence). Trimming took off 7 bases at V and 1 base at J, with 10 bases between the two ends. This chain's CDR3 is CASKDGPNTEAFF. The CDR3 DNA sequence: TGTGCCAGTAAAGACGGCCCGAACACTGAAGCTTTCTTT.

This chain joins TRBV5-6 and TRBJ1-1, with 8 positions matching TRBD1. CDR1 is SGHDT, CDR2 YYEEEE, per germline. The CDR3 spans 13 residues. V lost 3 bases, J lost 4 bases, and 2 bases stayed unmatched. DNA for the CDR3: TGTGCCAGCAGCTACAGGGGGGGCACTGAAGCTTTCTTT. It translates to CASSYRGGTEAFF. The full variable domain, in which reference TRBV5-6 and TRBJ1-1 provide the parts outside the CDR3, is DAGVTQSPTHLIKTRGQQVTLRCSPKSGHDTVSWYQQALGQGPQFIFQYYEEEERQRGNFPDRFSGHQFPNYSSELNVNALLLGDSALYLCASSYRGGTEAFFGQGTRLTVV.